Listed here are 21 T cell receptor beta chains from one sample, sequenced in a study of breast tumors, draining lymph nodes, adjacent tissues. From the multiplex PCR reads, TCRdb called clonotypes with MiXCR, one entry per CDR3 protein. The sample includes more than 100,000 distinct CDR3 sequences, 20% to 25% of them seen just once. Axillary draining lymph nodes of breast cancer patients supplied the node samples. Sequenced material: axillary lymph node tissue. All receptors derive from a female donor with breast cancer. Some clones in this sample may be carry-over from other donors' samples.

Of note for this clonotype: Given the absence of the conserved phenylalanine or tryptophan at the CDR3 end, a read error is likely. The gene calls are TRBV5-1 and TRBJ2-5; 9 bases are a match to TRBD1. Looked up from germline, CDR1 is SGHRS and CDR2 is YFSETQ. J was trimmed by 2 bases and V by 5 bases; bases with no gene match: 4. The length of the CDR3 is 14 residues. CDR3 amino acids: CASRRDRAQETQYL. The CDR3 DNA sequence: TGCGCCAGCAGGCGGGACAGGGCACAAGAGACCCAGTACCTC.

This clonotype was seen a few times. CDR3 sequence: CASSLGTSGPRGGEQYF. DNA of the CDR3: TGTGCCAGCAGTTTAGGGACTAGCGGTCCCCGAGGCGGCGAGCAGTACTTC. The rearrangement uses TRBV28 and TRBJ2-7, with TRBD2 matching over 11 bases. This CDR3 has 17 amino acids. CDR1 is MDHEN and CDR2 is SYDVKM in the germline V gene. With V trimmed by 2 bases and J by 6 bases, 12 bases remained unmatched. Full variable domain (outside the CDR3, taken from reference TRBV28 and TRBJ2-7): DVKVTQSSRYLVKRTGEKVFLECVQDMDHENMFWYRQDPGLGLRLIYFSYDVKMKEKGDIPEGYSVSREKKERFSLILESASTNQTSMYLCASSLGTSGPRGGEQYFGPGTRLTVT.

In its sample, this clonotype was seen many times. The rearrangement links TRBV14 to TRBJ2-7, with D hard to call. Trimming took off 4 bases at V and 7 bases at J, with 14 bases between the two ends. The CDR3 spans 13 residues. Per germline, CDR1 SGHDN and CDR2 FVKESK. CDR3 sequence (DNA): TGTGCCAGCAGCCTAGATCCATGGCGGGAGCAGTACTTC. Translating it yields CASSLDPWREQYF. Full variable domain (rest looked up from reference TRBV14 and TRBJ2-7): EAGVTQFPSHSVIEKGQTVTLRCDPISGHDNLYWYRRVMGKEIKFLLHFVKESKQDESGMPNNRFLAERTGGTYSTLKVQPAELEDSGVYFCASSLDPWREQYFGPGTRLTVT.

This clonotype showed up many times. The chain uses TRBV10-2 and TRBJ1-6, with D possibly TRBD1 on 6 matching bases. This CDR3 has 15 residues. The germline V gene has CDR1 WSHSY and CDR2 SAAADI. V shed 4 bases and J shed 7 bases, with 14 bases lying between them. For the CDR3, the DNA is TGCGCCAGCAGTGGAGTCAACAGGGACAATTCACCCCTCCACTTT. Protein product: CASSGVNRDNSPLHF.

The sample holds many counts of this clonotype. The V call is TRBV5-5, the J call TRBJ2-7; TRBD1 is a possible D gene (5 bases). Germline CDR1 reads SGHKS; CDR2 reads YYEKEE (reference sequence). The CDR3 totals 14 residues. V gave up 5 bases and J gave up 2 bases, with 14 bases separating them. The CDR3 loop is CASSGQGWTYEQYF. The CDR3 nucleotides are TGTGCCAGCAGTGGACAAGGTTGGACCTACGAGCAGTACTTC.

This clonotype has ten or more counts. The chain has TRBV6-1 and TRBJ2-2; unclear D gene. CDR3 length: 13 amino acids. V lost 10 bases and J lost 6, with 15 bases in between. Germline CDR1 and CDR2: MNHNS and SASEGT. The CDR3 DNA is TGTGCCACCTGGCCCTCTACGGCCGGGGAGCTGTTTTTT. It encodes CATWPSTAGELFF.

There are many counts of this clonotype. This chain connects TRBV11-3 to TRBJ2-5; 15 bases map to TRBD2. The germline gives CDR1 SGHNT, CDR2 YENEEA. The CDR3 is 18 residues long. Trimming took 4 bases from V and 1 from J; bases not matched to a gene: 7. The CDR3 nucleotides are TGTGCCAGCAGCTCCAGGACTAGCGGGAGGGCCTCCCAAGAGACCCAGTACTTC. Its translation is CASSSRTSGRASQETQYF.

This clonotype was counted ten times or more. V is TRBV5-1 and J is TRBJ2-7, with D possibly being TRBD1 or TRBD2 (5 bases each). Germline values: CDR1 SGHRS, CDR2 YFSETQ. V lost 2 bases, J lost 2 bases, and 17 bases lay in between. CDR3 length: 16 residues. CDR3 in amino acids: CASSLSPGTATYEQYF. The CDR3 DNA follows: TGCGCCAGCAGCTTAAGTCCCGGGACGGCGACCTACGAGCAGTACTTC.

A note on this clonotype: Given a much more abundant clone one base away, this may be a read error. The chain has TRBV19 and TRBJ1-3, with a possible D match to TRBD1 (6 bases). V was pared by 1 base and J by 2 bases, with 12 bases between. The CDR3 covers 16 residues. Germline V gene lookup returns CDR1 LNHDA and CDR2 SQIVND (reference sequence). The CDR3 loop reads CASSIGNRVPGNTIYF. The CDR3 nucleotides read TGTGCCAGTAGTATAGGGAACAGGGTCCCTGGAAACACCATATATTTT.

This clonotype occurred many times. V usage is TRBV9 and J usage is TRBJ2-2; D unresolved. CDR3 length: 12 amino acids. V was cut by 2 bases and J by 3 bases, with 2 bases left in between. Per the germline V gene, CDR1 is SGDLS and CDR2 is YYNGEE. CDR3 nucleotide sequence: TGTGCCAGCAGCGTTTACACCGGGGAGCTGTTTTTT. Residues: CASSVYTGELFF.

This clonotype was observed many times. The chain uses TRBV11-2 and TRBJ2-7; no reliable D call. Germline values: CDR1 SGHAT, CDR2 FQNNGV. CDR3 length equals 11 residues. V shed 3 bases and J shed 3 bases, with 3 bases lying between them. The CDR3 region is CASSFHYEQYF. The CDR3, as DNA: TGTGCCAGCAGCTTCCACTACGAGCAGTACTTC.

CDR3 in DNA: TGTGCCAGCAGCTTACGGCTCCCAGAGACCCAGTACTTC. It translates to CASSLRLPETQYF. The chain has TRBV7-9 and TRBJ2-5; D not certain. The CDR3 spans 13 residues. The germline V gene encodes CDR1 SEHNR and CDR2 FQNEAQ (reference sequence). The ends were cut back, 2 bases at V and 4 bases at J, with 8 bases in the middle.

This clonotype showed up just a few times. This may arise from a read error, as a much more abundant clone is one base away. The CDR3 loop is CASSGRGQASCEQYF. In DNA form, the CDR3 reads TGTGCCAGCAGTGGGCGGGGACAGGCGTCCTGCGAGCAGTACTTC. The chain couples TRBV6-2 or TRBV6-3 to TRBJ2-7; 8 nucleotides agree with TRBD1. Germline CDR1 is MNHEY and CDR2 is SVGEGT. The CDR3 sequence is 15 residues long.

About this clonotype itself: Given a much more abundant clone one base away, this may be a read error. This sequence joins TRBV5-1 and TRBJ2-5; 9 bases agree with TRBD2. This CDR3 is 14 amino acids long. Germline V gene sequence: CDR1 SGHRS, CDR2 YFSETQ. Trimming removed 0 bases from V and 7 bases from J; junction bases left unmatched: 4. The CDR3 loop reads CASSLDVLAGTQYF. The CDR3 DNA sequence: TGCGCCAGCAGCTTGGACGTACTAGCGGGGACCCAGTACTTC.

Points on this clonotype: With a much larger clone just one base away, this may be a read error. The genes are TRBV3-1 and TRBJ2-7, with TRBD2 matching over 11 bases. The CDR3 totals 15 residues. Germline V CDR1 and CDR2: LGHDT, YNNKEL (reference sequence). V lost 3 bases and J lost 5; bases outside the gene matches: 6. In DNA, the CDR3 is TGTGCCAGCAGCCACCTAGCGGGAGGTGTCCACGAGCAGTACTTC. Translating it yields CASSHLAGGVHEQYF.

With regard to this clonotype: A read error may account for a junction end that differs from germline. The V and J genes are TRBV3-1 and TRBJ2-2; D possibly corresponds to TRBD2 (5 bases). Germline V gene lookup returns CDR1 LGHDT and CDR2 YNNKEL (reference sequence). This CDR3 is 12 amino acids long. The CDR3 sequence: CASSQSTGEPFF. In DNA, the CDR3 is TGTGCCAGCAGCCAATCGACCGGGGAGCCGTTTTTT.

The V and J genes are TRBV28 and TRBJ2-5; 16 bases are a match to TRBD2. CDR3 size: 16 residues. The germline V gene encodes CDR1 MDHEN and CDR2 SYDVKM. Trimming removed 2 bases from V and 13 bases from J; junction bases left unmatched: 10. In nucleotides, the CDR3 is TGTGCCAGCAGTTTACCTGGGACTAGCGGGAGGGCCACGCTGTACTTC. Translating it yields CASSLPGTSGRATLYF.

This clonotype was seen ten or more times. V is TRBV6-1 and J is TRBJ2-7; D is possibly TRBD2 (6 bases). Germline V gives CDR1 MNHNS, CDR2 SASEGT. Trimming stripped 7 bases from V and 7 bases from J, with 20 bases between. The CDR3 is made up of 14 amino acids. The CDR3 loop reads CASTRDFLSREQYF. The DNA for the CDR3 is TGTGCCAGCACTCGGGACTTCCTTTCGAGGGAGCAGTACTTC.

In regard to this clonotype: A read error may be the cause here, since a much bigger clone is one base away. The rearrangement joins TRBV5-4 to TRBJ2-5; D uncertain. The end of the DNA is better explained by TRBJ2-1, so the J call may be wrong. CDR1 and CDR2 from the germline V gene are SGHNT and YYREEE (reference sequence). The length of the CDR3 is 12 residues. The CDR3 DNA reads TGTGCCAGCAGTTTTCTTCTTGAGACCCAGTTCTTC. Encoded protein: CASSFLLETQFF.

This clonotype was counted many times. This chain links TRBV20-1 with TRBJ2-2, with 8 bases fitting TRBD2. From germline, CDR1 is DFQATT and CDR2 SNEGSKA (reference sequence). V trimming: 3 bases; J trimming: 7 bases; junction bases outside the gene matches: 10. The CDR3 is made up of 15 amino acids. CDR3: CSASGGGLAGGELFF. For the CDR3, the DNA is TGCAGTGCTAGCGGGGGGGGCTTAGCGGGCGGGGAGCTGTTTTTT.

To note about this clonotype: This sequence may be a read error, since a much larger clone differs from it by one base. The chain recombines TRBV6-6 with TRBJ2-1; 9 nucleotides line up with TRBD2. This CDR3 is built from 15 residues. V was clipped by 7 bases and J by 6 bases; unmatched bases: 10. CDR1 is MNHNY and CDR2 is SVGAGI in the germline V gene (reference sequence). The CDR3 DNA is TGTGCCAGCACCATGAATAGCGGGAGTTTCAATGAGCAGTTCTTC. Protein sequence: CASTMNSGSFNEQFF.